The 7 T cell receptor beta chains below all came from one sample that was sequenced in a study of T-cell memory formation after mild COVID-19. TCRdb reanalysed the 5' RACE reads using MiXCR and keeps one entry per CDR3 protein. The table includes about 390,000 distinct CDR3 sequences, over 20% detected once. The sample comprised PBMCs or a T cell subset sorted from them (not recorded which). These receptors were collected from an adult woman who had mild COVID-19 (a few samples of this study predate the infection). Cell type and time point are not known.

Only a few counts were recorded for this clonotype. The chain uses TRBV5-1 and TRBJ2-7, with TRBD2 matching over 10 bases. Germline V lookup: CDR1 SGHRS, CDR2 YFSETQ. The CDR3 consists of 16 residues. Trimming removed 1 base from V and 0 bases from J; junction bases left unmatched: 4. The CDR3 DNA sequence: TGCGCCAGCAGCTTGCAAGCGGGGGGGCCCTCCTACGAGCAGTACTTC. Translating gives CASSLQAGGPSYEQYF.

The chain combines TRBV6-5 with TRBJ2-6, with 11 bases fitting TRBD1. This CDR3 contains 16 residues. The V segment lost 4 bases and the J segment 3 bases; nucleotides outside the gene matches: 2. Germline CDR1 MNHEY, CDR2 SVGAGI. CDR3 sequence (DNA): TGTGCCAGCAGTTGGACAGGGGGCAGTGGGGCCAACGTCCTGACTTTC. Protein product: CASSWTGGSGANVLTF.

The rearrangement uses TRBV5-1 and TRBJ1-1, with D possibly matching TRBD1 (6 bases). The CDR3 has 14 residues. The V end was cut by 4 bases, the J end by 6 bases, with 16 bases between. The germline gives CDR1 SGHRS, CDR2 YFSETQ. CDR3 sequence: CASSRLYGGAEAFF. DNA of the CDR3: TGCGCCAGCAGCCGGCTCTACGGGGGCGCTGAAGCTTTCTTT.

This chain links TRBV10-3 with TRBJ2-1, with TRBD2 matching over 15 bases. V was clipped by 3 bases and J by 4 bases; unmatched bases: 13. CDR1 is ENHRY and CDR2 is SYGVKD in the germline V gene. The CDR3 totals 20 residues. The CDR3 DNA reads TGTGCCATCAGTGACTGGGGGGCAACGGGGACTAGCGGGAGGTACAATGAGCAGTTCTTC. Protein product: CAISDWGATGTSGRYNEQFF.

The rearrangement joins TRBV24-1 to TRBJ1-5; 8 positions agree with TRBD1. V shed 3 bases, J shed 4 bases, and the junction held 1 base outside the gene matches. Germline V gives CDR1 KGHDR, CDR2 SFDVKD. There are 14 residues in the CDR3. Here the CDR3 reads CATSDGQGNQPQHF. CDR3 bases: TGTGCCACCAGTGATGGACAGGGAAATCAGCCCCAGCATTTT.

A single count supports this clonotype. This rearrangement joins TRBV24-1 to TRBJ1-3, with 8 bases identical to TRBD1. Germline CDR1 reads KGHDR; CDR2 reads SFDVKD. This CDR3 has 15 amino acids. Germline trimming cut 6 bases from V and 4 bases from J; bases unmatched to any gene: 7. CDR3 amino acids: CATSPSGTGGNTIYF. CDR3 nucleotide sequence: TGTGCCACCAGTCCATCCGGGACAGGAGGAAACACCATATATTTT.

The sample holds many counts of this clonotype. The rearrangement uses TRBV29-1 and TRBJ2-1; perhaps TRBD1 as D (5 bases). Trimming took 8 bases from V and 9 from J, leaving 20 bases between them. CDR3 length: 13 amino acids. Germline V lookup: CDR1 SQVTM, CDR2 ANQGSEA. CDR3 sequence (DNA): TGCAGCACAAGAGCCCAGGGATCCAGTGAGCAGTTCTTC. Amino acid sequence: CSTRAQGSSEQFF.